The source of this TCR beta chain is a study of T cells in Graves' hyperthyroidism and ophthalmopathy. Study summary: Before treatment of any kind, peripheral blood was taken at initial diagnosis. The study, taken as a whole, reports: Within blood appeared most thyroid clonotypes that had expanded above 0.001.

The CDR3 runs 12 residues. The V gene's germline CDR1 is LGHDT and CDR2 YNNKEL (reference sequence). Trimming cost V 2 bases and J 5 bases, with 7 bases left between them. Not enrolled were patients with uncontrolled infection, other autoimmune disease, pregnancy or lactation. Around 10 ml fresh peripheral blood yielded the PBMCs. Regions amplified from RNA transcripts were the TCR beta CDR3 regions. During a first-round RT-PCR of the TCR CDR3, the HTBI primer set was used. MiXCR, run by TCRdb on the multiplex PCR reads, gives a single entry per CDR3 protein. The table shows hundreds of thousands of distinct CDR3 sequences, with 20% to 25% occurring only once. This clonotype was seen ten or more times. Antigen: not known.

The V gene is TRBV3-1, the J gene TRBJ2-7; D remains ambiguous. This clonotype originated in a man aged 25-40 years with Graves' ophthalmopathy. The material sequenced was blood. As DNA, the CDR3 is TGTGCCAGCAGCCAATGGCCGAACGAGCAGTACTTC. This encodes CASSQWPNEQYF.